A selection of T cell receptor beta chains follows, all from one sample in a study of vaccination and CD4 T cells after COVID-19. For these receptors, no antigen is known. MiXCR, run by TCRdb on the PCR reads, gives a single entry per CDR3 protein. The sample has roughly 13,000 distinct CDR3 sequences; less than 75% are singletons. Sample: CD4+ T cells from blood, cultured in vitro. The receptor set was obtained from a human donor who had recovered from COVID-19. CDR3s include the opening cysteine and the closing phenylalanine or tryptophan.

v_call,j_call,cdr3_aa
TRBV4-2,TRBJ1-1,CASSQAVLGSQAFF
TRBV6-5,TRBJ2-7,CASSYSRVPPEQYF
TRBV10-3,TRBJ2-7,CAISPGAGETYEQYF
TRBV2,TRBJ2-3,CASRVDRSSTDTQYF
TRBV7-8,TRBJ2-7,CASSLGLAGVLREQYF
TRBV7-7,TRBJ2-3,CASSEGQPQDTQYF
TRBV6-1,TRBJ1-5,CASSGTDNQPQHF
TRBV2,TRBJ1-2,CASIGAGRASYGYTF
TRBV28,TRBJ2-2,CASSFGVHGELFF
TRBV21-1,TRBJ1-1,CASSNTGGNEAFF
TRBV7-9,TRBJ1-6,CASSYVDSPLHF
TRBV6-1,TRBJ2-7,CASSRDRGYEQYF
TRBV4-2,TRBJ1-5,CASSLDRRNQPQHF
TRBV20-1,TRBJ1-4,CSARDQQSEKLFF
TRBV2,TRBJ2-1,CASRGKALAVSYNEQFF
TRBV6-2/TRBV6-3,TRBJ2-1,CASSRTNEQFF
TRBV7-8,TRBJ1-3,CASSLGVRTENSGNTIYF
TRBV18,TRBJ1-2,CASSLYREDQYGYTF
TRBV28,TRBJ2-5,CASSGQRGETQYF
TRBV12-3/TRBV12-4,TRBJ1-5,CASSLAFRSGPQHF
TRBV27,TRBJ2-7,CASSFGTPYEQYF
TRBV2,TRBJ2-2,CASILAGGSTGELFF
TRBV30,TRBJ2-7,CAWRKGTGGSYEQYF
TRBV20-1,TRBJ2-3,CSASYRSGTDTQYF
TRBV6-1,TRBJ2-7,CASRSNAGGKQYF
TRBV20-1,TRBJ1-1,CSAANRQNTEAFF